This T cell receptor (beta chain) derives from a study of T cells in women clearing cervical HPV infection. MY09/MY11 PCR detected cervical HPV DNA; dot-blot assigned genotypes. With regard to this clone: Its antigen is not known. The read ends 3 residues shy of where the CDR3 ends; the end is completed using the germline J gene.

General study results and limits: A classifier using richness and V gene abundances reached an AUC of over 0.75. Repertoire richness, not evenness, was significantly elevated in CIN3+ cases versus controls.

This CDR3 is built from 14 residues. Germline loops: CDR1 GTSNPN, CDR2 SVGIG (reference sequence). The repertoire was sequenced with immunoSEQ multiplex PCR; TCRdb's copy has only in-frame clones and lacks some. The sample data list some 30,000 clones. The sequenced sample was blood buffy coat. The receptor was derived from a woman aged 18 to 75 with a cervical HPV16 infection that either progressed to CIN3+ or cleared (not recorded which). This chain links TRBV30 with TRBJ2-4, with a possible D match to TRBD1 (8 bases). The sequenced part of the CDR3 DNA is TGTGCCTGGAGCCGGACAGGGAGGGGAAGAGGT. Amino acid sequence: CAWSRTGRGRG. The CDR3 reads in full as CAWSRTGRGRGQYF.